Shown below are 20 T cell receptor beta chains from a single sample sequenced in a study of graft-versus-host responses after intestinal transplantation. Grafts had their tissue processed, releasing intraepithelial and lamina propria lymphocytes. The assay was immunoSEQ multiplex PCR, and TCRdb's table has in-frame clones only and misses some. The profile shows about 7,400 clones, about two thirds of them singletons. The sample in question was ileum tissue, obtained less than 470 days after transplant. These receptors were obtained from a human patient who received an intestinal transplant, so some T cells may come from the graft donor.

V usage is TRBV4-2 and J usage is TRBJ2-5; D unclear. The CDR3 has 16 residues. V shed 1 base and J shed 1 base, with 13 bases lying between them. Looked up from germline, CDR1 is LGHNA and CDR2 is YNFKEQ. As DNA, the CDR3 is TGTGCCAGCAGCCAAGTGTTGGAGCCCAGCCAAGAGACCCAGTACTTC. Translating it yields CASSQVLEPSQETQYF.

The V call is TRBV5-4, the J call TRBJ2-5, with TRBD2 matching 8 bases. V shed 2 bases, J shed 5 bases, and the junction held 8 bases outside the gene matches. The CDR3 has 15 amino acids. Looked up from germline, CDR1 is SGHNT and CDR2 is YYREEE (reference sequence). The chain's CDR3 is CASSFGGVAGETQYF. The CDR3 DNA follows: TGTGCCAGCAGCTTCGGAGGGGTAGCGGGGGAGACCCAGTACTTC. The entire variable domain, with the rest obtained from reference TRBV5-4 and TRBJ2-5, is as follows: ETGVTQSPTHLIKTRGQQVTLRCSSQSGHNTVSWYQQALGQGPQFIFQYYREEENGRGNFPPRFSGLQFPNYSSELNVNALELDDSALYLCASSFGGVAGETQYFGPGTRLLVL.

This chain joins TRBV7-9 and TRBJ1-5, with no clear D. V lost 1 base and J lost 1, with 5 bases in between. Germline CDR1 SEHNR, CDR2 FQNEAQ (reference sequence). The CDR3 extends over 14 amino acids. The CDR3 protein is CASSLDTSNQPQHF. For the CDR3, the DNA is TGTGCCAGCAGCTTAGATACCAGCAATCAGCCCCAGCATTTT.

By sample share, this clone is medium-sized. DNA of the CDR3: TGTGCCAGCAGCAAAGGCGGGGGGACAGGGGAAGAAAAACTGTTTTTT. This sequence encodes CASSKGGGTGEEKLFF. The chain couples TRBV4-2 to TRBJ1-4; 10 bases match TRBD1. The CDR3 runs 16 residues. V gave up 5 bases and J gave up 8 bases; unmatched junction bases: 11. Germline-derived CDR1 and CDR2 are LGHNA and YNFKEQ.

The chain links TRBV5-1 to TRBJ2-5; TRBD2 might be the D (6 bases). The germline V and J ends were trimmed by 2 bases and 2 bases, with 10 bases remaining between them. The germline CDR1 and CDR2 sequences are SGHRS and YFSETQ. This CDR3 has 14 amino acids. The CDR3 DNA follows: TGCGCCAGCAGCTTAGCGGGCGCTCAAGAGACCCAGTACTTC. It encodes CASSLAGAQETQYF.

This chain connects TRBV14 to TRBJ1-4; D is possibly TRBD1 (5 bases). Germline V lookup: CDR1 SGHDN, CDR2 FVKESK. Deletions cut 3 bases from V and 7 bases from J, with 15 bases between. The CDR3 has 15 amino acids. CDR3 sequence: CASSHTAGGSEKLFF. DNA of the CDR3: TGTGCCAGCAGCCATACGGCGGGGGGGAGTGAAAAACTGTTTTTT.

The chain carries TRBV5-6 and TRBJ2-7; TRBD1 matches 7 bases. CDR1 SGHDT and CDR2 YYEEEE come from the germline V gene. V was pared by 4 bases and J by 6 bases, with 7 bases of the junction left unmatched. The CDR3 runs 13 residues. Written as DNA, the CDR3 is TGTGCCAGCAGCGCCTCGACAGGGCTCGAGCAGTACGTC. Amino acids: CASSASTGLEQYV.

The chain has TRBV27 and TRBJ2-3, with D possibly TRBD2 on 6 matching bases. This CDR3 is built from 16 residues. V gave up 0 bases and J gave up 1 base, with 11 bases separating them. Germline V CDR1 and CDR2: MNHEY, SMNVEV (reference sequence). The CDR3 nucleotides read TGTGCCAGCAGTTTATCGGACGGGAGAGGCACAGATACGCAGTATTTT. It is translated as CASSLSDGRGTDTQYF.

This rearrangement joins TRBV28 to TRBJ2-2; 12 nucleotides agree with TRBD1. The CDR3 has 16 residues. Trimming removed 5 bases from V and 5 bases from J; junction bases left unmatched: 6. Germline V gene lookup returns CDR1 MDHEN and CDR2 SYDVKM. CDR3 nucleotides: TGTGCCAGCAGTGCCCGGGACAGGGGGCCAACCGGGGAGCTGTTTTTT. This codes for CASSARDRGPTGELFF.

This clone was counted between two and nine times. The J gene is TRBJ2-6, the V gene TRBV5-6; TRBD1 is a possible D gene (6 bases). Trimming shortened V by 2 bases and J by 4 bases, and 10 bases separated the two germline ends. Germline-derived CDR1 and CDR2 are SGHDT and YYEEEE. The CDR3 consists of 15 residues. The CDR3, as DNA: TGTGCCAGCAGCTTTGCAGGGGCCGGGGCCAACGTCCTGACTTTC. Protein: CASSFAGAGANVLTF.

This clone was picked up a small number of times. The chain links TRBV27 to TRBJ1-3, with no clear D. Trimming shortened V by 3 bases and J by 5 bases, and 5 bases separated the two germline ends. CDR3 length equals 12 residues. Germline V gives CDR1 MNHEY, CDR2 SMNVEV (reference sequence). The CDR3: CASSFTRNTIYF. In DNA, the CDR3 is TGTGCCAGCAGTTTTACACGAAACACCATATATTTT.

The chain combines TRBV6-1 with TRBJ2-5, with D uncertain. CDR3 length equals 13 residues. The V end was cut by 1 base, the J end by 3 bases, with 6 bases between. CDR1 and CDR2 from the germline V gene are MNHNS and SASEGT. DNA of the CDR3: TGTGCCAGCAGTGAAGAGAACGAAGAGACCCAGTACTTC. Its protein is CASSEENEETQYF.

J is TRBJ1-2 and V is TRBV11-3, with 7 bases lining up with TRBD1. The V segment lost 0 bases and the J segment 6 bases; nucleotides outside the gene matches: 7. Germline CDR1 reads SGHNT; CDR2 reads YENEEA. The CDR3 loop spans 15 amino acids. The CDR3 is CASSLDPGTADGYTF. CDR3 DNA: TGTGCCAGCAGCTTAGATCCCGGGACAGCTGATGGCTACACCTTC.

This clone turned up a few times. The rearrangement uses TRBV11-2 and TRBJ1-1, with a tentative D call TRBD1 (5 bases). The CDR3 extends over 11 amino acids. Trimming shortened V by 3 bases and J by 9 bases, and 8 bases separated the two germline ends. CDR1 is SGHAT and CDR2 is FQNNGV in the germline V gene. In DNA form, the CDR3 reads TGTGCCAGCAGCTTCGGGGCAAAAGCTTTCTTT. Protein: CASSFGAKAFF.

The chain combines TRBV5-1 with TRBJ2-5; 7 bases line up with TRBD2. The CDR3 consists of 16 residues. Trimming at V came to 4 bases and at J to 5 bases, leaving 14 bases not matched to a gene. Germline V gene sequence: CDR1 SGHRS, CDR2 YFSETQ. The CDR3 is CASSPPGTSESETQYF. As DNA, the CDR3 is TGCGCCAGCAGCCCTCCGGGCACTAGCGAGTCGGAGACCCAGTACTTC.

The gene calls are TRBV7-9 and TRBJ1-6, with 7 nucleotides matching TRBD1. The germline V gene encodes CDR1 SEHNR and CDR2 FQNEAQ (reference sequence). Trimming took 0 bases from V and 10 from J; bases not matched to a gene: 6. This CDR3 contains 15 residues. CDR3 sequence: CASSLARQGESPLHF. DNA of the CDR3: TGTGCCAGCAGCTTAGCCAGGCAGGGGGAATCACCCCTCCACTTT.

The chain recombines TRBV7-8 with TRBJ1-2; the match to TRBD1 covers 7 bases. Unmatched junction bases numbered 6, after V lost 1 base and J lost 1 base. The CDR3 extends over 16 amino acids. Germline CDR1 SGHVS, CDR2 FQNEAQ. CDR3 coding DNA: TGTGCCAGCAGCTTAGACCTTGGGACAGATAACTATGGCTACACCTTC. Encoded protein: CASSLDLGTDNYGYTF.

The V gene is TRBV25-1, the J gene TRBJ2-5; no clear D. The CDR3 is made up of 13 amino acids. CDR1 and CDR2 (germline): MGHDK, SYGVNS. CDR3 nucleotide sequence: TGTGCGAGCGTAAAGGGCGGACAAGAGACCCAGTACTTC. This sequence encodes CASVKGGQETQYF.

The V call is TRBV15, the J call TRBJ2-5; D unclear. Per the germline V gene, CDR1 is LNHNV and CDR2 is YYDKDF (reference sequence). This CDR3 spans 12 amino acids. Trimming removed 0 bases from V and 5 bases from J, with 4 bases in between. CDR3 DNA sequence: TGTGCCACCAGCAGAGATAGGGAGACCCAGTACTTC. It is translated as CATSRDRETQYF.

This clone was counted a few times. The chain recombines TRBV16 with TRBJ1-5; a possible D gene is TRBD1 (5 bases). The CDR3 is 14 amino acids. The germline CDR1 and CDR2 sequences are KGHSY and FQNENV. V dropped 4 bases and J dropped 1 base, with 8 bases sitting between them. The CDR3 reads CASSPRDSNQPQHF. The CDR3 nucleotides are TGTGCCAGCAGCCCCCGGGACAGCAATCAGCCCCAGCATTTT.